A selection of T cell receptor beta chains follows, all from one sample in a study of blood T cell repertoires in COVID-19. Profiling relied on immunoSEQ multiplex PCR, and the TCRdb table lists in-frame clones only, not all of them. Among some 330,000 clones listed, under 90% were seen once. Sequencing was performed on peripheral blood. The receptors shown here come from a woman between 25 and 40 years old with COVID-19, enrolled during active disease. The conserved cysteine and the conserved F or W are not part of the CDR3 here.

J gene,V gene,CDR3 protein
TRBJ1-5,TRBV28,ASSSQGMGNQPQH
TRBJ1-4,TRBV25-1,ASSELGDSGEKLF
TRBJ2-6,TRBV11-2,ASSPAPRGGRGRANVLT
TRBJ1-3,TRBV6-6,ASGLQGASGNTIY
TRBJ2-1,TRBV5-1,ASSLEGGWGEQF
TRBJ2-3,TRBV6-5,ASSYDLASTDTQY
TRBJ1-6,TRBV6-5,ASSYSNRGNSPLH
TRBJ1-1,TRBV19,ASSIATESPEAF
TRBJ2-5,TRBV7-9,ASSLVGGETQY
TRBJ2-5,TRBV5-1,ASSGGTSGGGETQY
TRBJ1-2,TRBV5-4,ASSPDRVWGYT
TRBJ2-4,TRBV18,ASSPGGAKNIQY
TRBJ2-6,TRBV4-3,ASSQGTSGGGANVLT
TRBJ1-2,TRBV7-6,ASSLAPGGTPSWYGYT
TRBJ1-2,TRBV14,ASSPYAGQLNYGYT
TRBJ1-1,TRBV4-1,ASSQPYTEAF
TRBJ2-1,TRBV6-5,ASSYSAGPSRVEQF
TRBJ2-1,TRBV7-4,ASSLDRVETNSYNEQF
TRBJ2-5,TRBV5-4,ASSLAGGFETQY
TRBJ1-2,TRBV4-3,ASSQDRSVCYGYT
TRBJ1-2,TRBV19,ASSIRNRADHYGYT
TRBJ1-5,TRBV19,ASKLTGRGNQPQH
TRBJ1-5,TRBV20-1,SASPGFGSNQPQH
TRBJ2-1,TRBV24-1,ATSDPLTGVNEQF
TRBJ1-4,TRBV11-2,ASSSGTGYEKLF
TRBJ1-3,TRBV6-5,ASRSGAGNTIY
TRBJ1-1,TRBV10-2,ASSGQGTEAF
TRBJ1-5,TRBV3-1/TRBV3-2,ASHSGVINQPQH
TRBJ1-3,TRBV2,ASSVISGNTIY
TRBJ1-1,TRBV4-2,ASSSAQGARLAAEAF
TRBJ1-2,TRBV30,AWTFSQGYGYT
TRBJ1-4,TRBV4-3,ASSQGGGRPSNEKLF
TRBJ1-1,TRBV19,ASSRDRNTEAF
TRBJ1-4,TRBV4-1,ASSQAGTGGEKLF
TRBJ1-2,TRBV12-3/TRBV12-4,ASSSGFGYGYT
TRBJ1-6,TRBV2,ASRARGLGSPLH
TRBJ1-5,TRBV5-5,ASSFMSGRDGPQH
TRBJ2-7,TRBV27,ASSSSPGGFYEQY
TRBJ1-6,TRBV5-6,ASSLVSGPLH
TRBJ2-5,TRBV21-1,ASSVRTPSQETQY
TRBJ1-6,TRBV5-1,ASSSGTGPNSPLH